This T cell receptor beta chain was found in a study of blood T cell repertoires in COVID-19. The overall study: Acute and convalescent COVID-19 samples came from the United States, Italy and Spain. PBMCs, B-cell-depleted T cells, or T cells provided the cDNA or gDNA that made up the material.

While infection was still active, Seattle patients were enrolled and then followed longitudinally. The V segment lost 0 bases and the J segment 3 bases; nucleotides outside the gene matches: 5. Germline CDR1 MNHEY, CDR2 SMNVEV (reference sequence). The CDR3 contains 15 residues. Per the authors' pipeline: Reference gene primers were amplified, and this amplification served to estimate nucleated cell counts. Assay: immunoSEQ multiplex PCR; the TCRdb copy retains only in-frame clones and omits some. That table furnishes V, J and clone size, whereas the DNA furnished D and trimming. The sample has roughly 45,000 clones, just over 90% seen once.

The rearrangement joins TRBV27 to TRBJ2-7, with 7 positions matching TRBD1. Sequencing input: peripheral blood. The source is a man aged 60 to 75 with COVID-19, enrolled during active disease. The CDR3 sequence: CASSLSWGQNYEQYF. The CDR3 coding sequence is TGTGCCAGCAGTTTATCGTGGGGACAGAACTACGAGCAGTACTTC.